These T cell receptor beta chains were read from a single sample in a study of T cells in Graves' hyperthyroidism and ophthalmopathy. Each CDR3 protein is one row after TCRdb ran MiXCR on the multiplex PCR reads. The data contain a few hundred thousand distinct CDR3 sequences, less than 15% of them singletons. Sequencing used blood. The receptor source for this set is a young woman with Graves' hyperthyroidism. The conserved cysteine and the conserved F or W are not part of the CDR3 here.

j_call: TRBJ2-7; v_call: TRBV28; cdr3_aa: ASRSTGDHEQY
j_call: TRBJ1-3; v_call: TRBV11-2; cdr3_aa: ASRDVRGNSGNTIY
j_call: TRBJ2-5; v_call: TRBV27; cdr3_aa: ACSFKRSTQETQY
j_call: TRBJ1-5; v_call: TRBV3-1; cdr3_aa: ASSQLGDQPQH
j_call: TRBJ2-3; v_call: TRBV7-7; cdr3_aa: ASSFTGAFTDTQY
j_call: TRBJ2-5; v_call: TRBV11-1; cdr3_aa: ASSPEAGGETQY
j_call: TRBJ2-1; v_call: TRBV5-1; cdr3_aa: ASSLGGSLSYNEQF
j_call: TRBJ2-2; v_call: TRBV20-1; cdr3_aa: SATGTLRTGELF
j_call: TRBJ2-1; v_call: TRBV20-1; cdr3_aa: SARDHLAGESPEQF
j_call: TRBJ1-1; v_call: TRBV28; cdr3_aa: ASRRDRALGTEAF
j_call: TRBJ2-7; v_call: TRBV19; cdr3_aa: ASSNSPGTLPYEQY
j_call: TRBJ2-1; v_call: TRBV5-1; cdr3_aa: ASSGTGSSYNEQF
j_call: TRBJ2-1; v_call: TRBV9; cdr3_aa: AGSVAGGEQF
j_call: TRBJ2-1; v_call: TRBV10-2; cdr3_aa: ASSEGSRDEQF
j_call: TRBJ2-3; v_call: TRBV7-3; cdr3_aa: ASSYGTADTQY
j_call: TRBJ2-3; v_call: TRBV12-3/TRBV12-4; cdr3_aa: ASSLSGVSLTDTQY
j_call: TRBJ2-1; v_call: TRBV7-9; cdr3_aa: ASTQTPIWYNEQF
j_call: TRBJ1-2; v_call: TRBV7-3; cdr3_aa: ASSFDPANYGYT
j_call: TRBJ2-7; v_call: TRBV20-1; cdr3_aa: SASEVRGLYEQY
j_call: TRBJ2-7; v_call: TRBV4-1; cdr3_aa: ASSQDSAGGYSYEQY
j_call: TRBJ1-5; v_call: TRBV9; cdr3_aa: ASSVEDQTPPQH
j_call: TRBJ1-1; v_call: TRBV3-1; cdr3_aa: ASSHTDRDAEAF
j_call: TRBJ2-1; v_call: TRBV5-1; cdr3_aa: ASSLEVRMGLADYNEQF
j_call: TRBJ1-1; v_call: TRBV5-1; cdr3_aa: ASSEDGNTEAF
j_call: TRBJ2-5; v_call: TRBV19; cdr3_aa: ASSMRGLVGRQETQY
j_call: TRBJ1-1; v_call: TRBV28; cdr3_aa: ASSSGQGNTEAF
j_call: TRBJ1-1; v_call: TRBV6-6; cdr3_aa: ASSYSIARGAF
j_call: TRBJ2-3; v_call: TRBV6-2/TRBV6-3; cdr3_aa: ASSYPTYGDTQY
j_call: TRBJ2-1; v_call: TRBV6-5; cdr3_aa: ASSYLLRGGYEQF
j_call: TRBJ2-2; v_call: TRBV19; cdr3_aa: ASSILGRGNTGELF
j_call: TRBJ2-4; v_call: TRBV10-3; cdr3_aa: AISETGEAKNIQY
j_call: TRBJ2-3; v_call: TRBV7-9; cdr3_aa: ASSTKRLAGDTDTQY
j_call: TRBJ1-5; v_call: TRBV27; cdr3_aa: ASSPDRGGGRRVNQPQH
j_call: TRBJ2-5; v_call: TRBV7-9; cdr3_aa: ASSLGVGLTQETQY
j_call: TRBJ2-7; v_call: TRBV14; cdr3_aa: ASSQVGGTGGEQY
j_call: TRBJ2-7; v_call: TRBV11-2; cdr3_aa: ASSDATYEQY
j_call: TRBJ2-3; v_call: TRBV28; cdr3_aa: ASSNRADTQY
j_call: TRBJ2-3; v_call: TRBV11-2; cdr3_aa: ASSPVAGGSTDTQY
j_call: TRBJ1-1; v_call: TRBV20-1; cdr3_aa: SARSGTGFGEAF
j_call: TRBJ1-1; v_call: TRBV27; cdr3_aa: ASSLYPNTEAF
j_call: TRBJ1-1; v_call: TRBV19; cdr3_aa: ASTSGGGHTEAF